Reported below is one T cell receptor (beta chain). The antigen this receptor binds is unknown. The input lacks base qualities; no much larger clone sits a single base away. For this chain, trimming is 6 bases at the V end and 3 bases at the J end, and the number of junction bases without a gene match is 3. Spanning cysteine to phenylalanine, the CDR3 consists of 13 amino acids. CDR3 DNA only is kept here, 39 bases in frame from base 1. CDR1 and CDR2, per the germline V gene, are SGHTA and FQGTGA. The immunoSEQ Assay, a bias-controlled multiplex PCR, was used to amplify TCRbeta CDR3 regions from genomic DNA. The original methods were these. The number of nucleated cells in each sample was estimated from the amplification of reference gene primers within the assay. To quantify the absolute abundance of each unique TCRbeta CDR3 rearrangement, sequence reads were collapsed and filtered. For each sample, productive Simpson clonality was calculated by taking the square root of Simpson's diversity index across productive rearrangements. TCRdb stores this immuneACCESS table with in-frame sequences only. Part of the clones is absent; in the studies checked, under half of the shortfall reflects unresolved V genes, and no reason is known for the rest. The V and J calls and the clone size are those of that table, but D and trimming were determined from the DNA. Counted in this sample were about 240,000 clones; 70% to 85% of them appeared once. Roughly 9.6% of the sample comes from the top ten.

This specimen belongs to a study of blood T cell repertoires in COVID-19 (dated by TCRdb to about 2020). Regarding the research as a whole: Samples covering the acute and convalescent phases of COVID-19 were provided by collaborators in the United States, Italy and Spain. The material from the prospective study consisted of cDNA or gDNA derived from T cells, B-cell-depleted T cells, or PBMCs. Nearly every sample came with metadata listing a de-identified subject ID, COVID-19 status, age in years and sex. The dataset comprised deeply sampled blood TCRbeta repertoires from subjects exposed to, actively infected with, or recovered from COVID-19. The repertoires were released in a freely available public database intended as a resource for research on the immune response to SARS-CoV-2. Where HLA class I and class II types were available, the types were taken from metadata supplied by the sample provider, not from assay-based typing. The samples were drawn from the first 160 participants of the ongoing ImmuneRACE study and from about 1,200 subjects provided by 6 global collaborators. General findings and caveats noted by the study authors: Clinical and demographic metadata were provided uncurated, with the amount varying by source and participant.

Each collaborating institution followed its own protocols to collect whole blood in K2EDTA tubes. Collaborator samples were shipped for TCRbeta analysis as frozen whole blood, isolated PBMCs, or DNA extracted from either sample type. The origin of this receptor is a woman of 80 years or more with acute or convalescent COVID-19. The sequence joins TRBV7-3 to TRBJ2-7, and 9 junctional nucleotides match TRBD1. The sequencing sample was made of peripheral blood. Here the CDR3 is given as CASSRQGGYEQYF. Read as DNA, the sequence is TGTGCCAGCAGTCGACAGGGGGGCTACGAGCAGTACTTC.